Presented here are 3 T cell receptor beta chains from one specimen sequenced in a study of cytomegalovirus exposure and HLA in healthy donors. Primers included in the PCR were 60 Vbeta and 13 Jbeta primers. Libraries were prepared by immunoSEQ multiplex PCR; TCRdb keeps only in-frame clonotypes and omits some of them. This listing includes about 170,000 clones. Sequenced input: PBMCs. Source of these receptors: a woman younger than 35 in good health and CMV-seropositive.

This chain uses TRBV6-1 with TRBJ2-1; possibly TRBD2 for D (6 bases). Germline V gene data show CDR1 as MNHNS and CDR2 as SASEGT. This CDR3 contains 12 residues. V gave up 2 bases and J gave up 14 bases, with 13 bases separating them. Here the CDR3 reads CASSERDSREFF. Written as DNA, the CDR3 is TGTGCCAGCAGTGAAAGGGACTCTCGAGAGTTCTTC.

This chain links TRBV18 with TRBJ1-1; D is possibly TRBD1 (6 bases). Trimming left V 8 bases short and J 4 bases short, with 11 bases between. Germline V gene lookup returns CDR1 KGHSH and CDR2 LQKENI. The CDR3 is made up of 12 amino acids. CDR3: CASQDSVTEAFF. DNA for the CDR3: TGTGCCAGCCAGGACAGCGTCACTGAAGCTTTCTTT.

The CDR3 nucleotides read TGCAGCGTTCCGGGACAGACTAACCAAGAGACCCAGTACTTC. It yields the protein CSVPGQTNQETQYF. This rearrangement joins TRBV29-1 to TRBJ2-5; 7 nucleotides agree with TRBD1. The germline CDR1 and CDR2 sequences are SQVTM and ANQGSEA. This CDR3 is 14 amino acids long. Trimming took 5 bases from V and 0 from J; bases not matched to a gene: 6.